A single sample is the source of the 24 T cell receptor beta chains below, sequenced in a study of cytomegalovirus exposure and HLA in healthy donors. Primers for the PCR totalled 60 Vbeta and 13 Jbeta. Repertoires were generated with immunoSEQ multiplex PCR, while TCRdb's copy carries only in-frame clones and drops some. The data show 95,000 to 150,000 clones, with roughly 63% seen just once and 10% held by the top ten. Input material: PBMCs. These receptor sequences come from a man in his forties or fifties in good health and CMV-seropositive.

The rearrangement links TRBV6-1 to TRBJ1-2; a weak D match, TRBD1 (5 bases). Deletions cut 7 bases from V and 4 bases from J, with 16 bases between. The CDR3 is 14 amino acids. From germline, CDR1 is MNHNS and CDR2 SASEGT. In nucleotides, the CDR3 is TGTGCCAGCACCGTGGGGCGGTCTTTCTATGGCTACACCTTC. It yields the protein CASTVGRSFYGYTF.

The chain uses TRBV23-1 and TRBJ2-7; D perhaps matches TRBD1 (6 bases). TRBV23-1 is labeled an ORF, and its function is uncertain. This CDR3 is 17 amino acids long. The V gene lost 2 bases and the J gene lost 1 base, with 18 bases spanning the gap. Written as DNA, the CDR3 is TGCGCCAGCAGTCAAGATACAGGGAATTTTGGGTCCTACGAGCAGTACTTC. Translated, it gives CASSQDTGNFGSYEQYF.

The chain links TRBV5-1 to TRBJ2-7; 13 bases are shared with TRBD2. The CDR3 is made up of 18 amino acids. V lost 4 bases and J lost 1; bases outside the gene matches: 11. Germline CDR1 SGHRS, CDR2 YFSETQ. For the CDR3, the DNA is TGCGCCAGCAGCCCGGCTATTGGACTAGCGGGGGAGTCCTACGAGCAGTACTTC. Residues: CASSPAIGLAGESYEQYF.

V is TRBV11-3 and J is TRBJ2-2; 8 bases align to TRBD1. The CDR3 totals 15 residues. Germline V gene sequence: CDR1 SGHNT, CDR2 YENEEA. The V gene end was trimmed by 4 bases and the J gene end by 2 bases; junction bases not matched to a gene: 3. In nucleotides, the CDR3 is TGTGCCAGCAGCTCGACAGGGGTAAACACCGGGGAGCTGTTTTTT. Protein sequence: CASSSTGVNTGELFF.

This sequence joins TRBV19 and TRBJ1-4; D is unresolved. The germline V gene has CDR1 LNHDA and CDR2 SQIVND (reference sequence). V lost 11 bases and J 7 bases, leaving 11 bases between the germline ends. The CDR3 has 11 residues. CDR3 amino acids: CACNVGEKLFF. The CDR3 nucleotides read TGTGCCTGTAATGTCGGTGAAAAACTGTTTTTT.

With regard to this clone: The sample contains more than one DNA sequence encoding this CDR3. The chain carries TRBV5-4 and TRBJ1-2, with 10 bases aligning to TRBD1. J lost 8 bases, V lost 4 bases, and 11 bases had no gene match. The germline CDR1 and CDR2 sequences are SGHNT and YYREEE (reference sequence). This CDR3 has 15 amino acids. DNA for the CDR3: TGTGCCAGCAGCCTCGACAGGGGGCCCTTGGGAGGCTACACCTTC. Protein: CASSLDRGPLGGYTF.

The CDR3 sequence is CASSLDRGKQNIQYF. The CDR3 bases are TGTGCCAGCAGTCTAGACAGGGGCAAGCAAAACATTCAGTACTTC. The rearrangement uses TRBV6-5 and TRBJ2-4, with 8 nucleotides matching TRBD1. Germline V gene sequence: CDR1 MNHEY, CDR2 SVGAGI. This CDR3 is built from 15 residues. V lost 5 bases and J lost 5; bases outside the gene matches: 8.

The V gene is TRBV5-6, the J gene TRBJ1-5; TRBD1 might be the D (6 bases). The CDR3 is 14 amino acids. Germline values: CDR1 SGHDT, CDR2 YYEEEE. V shed 2 bases and J shed 3 bases, with 9 bases lying between them. CDR3 sequence reads: CASSFRDNNQPQHF. In nucleotides, the CDR3 is TGTGCCAGCAGCTTCCGGGACAACAATCAGCCCCAGCATTTT.

This clone was found a few times. V gene TRBV4-3 combines with J gene TRBJ1-5; tentative D call: TRBD1 (5 bases). The CDR3 runs 13 residues. The germline V gene has CDR1 LGHNA and CDR2 YSLEER. The V gene lost 9 bases and the J gene lost 3 bases, with 12 bases spanning the gap. CDR3 coding DNA: TGCGCCAGTCGGGGGGACCCCAATCAGCCCCAGCATTTT. Encoded protein: CASRGDPNQPQHF.

The rearrangement uses TRBV7-9 and TRBJ2-1; a possible D gene is TRBD1 (5 bases). The CDR3 spans 15 residues. Germline-derived CDR1 and CDR2 are SEHNR and FQNEAQ (reference sequence). Trimming pared 1 base from V and 8 bases from J, leaving 15 bases between. As DNA, the CDR3 is TGTGCCAGCAGCTTAGGGCAGAAGGGGTTGGATGAGCAGTTCTTC. Its protein is CASSLGQKGLDEQFF.

This clone was picked up a small number of times. The J gene is TRBJ1-5, the V gene TRBV7-2, with 7 positions matching TRBD1. The CDR3 runs to 13 residues. Germline V gene data show CDR1 as SGHTA and CDR2 as FQGNSA. The V segment lost 5 bases and the J segment 7 bases; nucleotides outside the gene matches: 5. CDR3 loop: CASSQDRAQPQHF. In DNA, the CDR3 is TGTGCCAGCAGCCAAGACAGGGCCCAGCCCCAGCATTTT.

The sample holds a few counts of this clone. The rearrangement links TRBV5-6 to TRBJ2-1, with 7 bases that match TRBD2. The V gene end was trimmed by 1 base and the J gene end by 6 bases; junction bases not matched to a gene: 13. Germline CDR1 and CDR2: SGHDT and YYEEEE. The CDR3 spans 17 residues. CDR3 in DNA: TGTGCCAGCAGCTTGCCCGTTTTTGCGGGGGAGGGCAATGAGCAGTTCTTC. It codes for CASSLPVFAGEGNEQFF.

This clone was observed once. The rearrangement uses TRBV19 and TRBJ1-6; 7 nucleotides line up with TRBD1. With V trimmed by 5 bases and J by 8 bases, 6 bases remained unmatched. The CDR3 runs to 14 residues. Germline V gives CDR1 LNHDA, CDR2 SQIVND (reference sequence). The CDR3 protein is CASSRTGRDSPLHF. The CDR3 DNA follows: TGTGCCAGTAGTCGGACAGGCCGCGATTCACCCCTCCACTTT.

This sequence joins TRBV6-1 and TRBJ2-5; 9 bases are shared with TRBD2. This CDR3 has 13 residues. Germline V gene sequence: CDR1 MNHNS, CDR2 SASEGT. Trimming removed 8 bases from V and 4 bases from J; junction bases left unmatched: 5. The CDR3 coding sequence is TGTGCCAGCGTAATAGCGGGAGCAGAGACCCAGTACTTC. Protein product: CASVIAGAETQYF.

V is TRBV29-1 and J is TRBJ2-7, with 9 bases identical to TRBD2. The CDR3 has 15 residues. Unmatched junction bases numbered 14, after V lost 7 bases and J lost 4 bases. Germline V gene sequence: CDR1 SQVTM, CDR2 ANQGSEA. The CDR3 loop reads CSAKSGLAQMYEQYF. In nucleotides, the CDR3 is TGCAGCGCAAAATCCGGACTAGCGCAGATGTACGAGCAGTACTTC.

This clone has a handful of counts. The chain joins TRBV2 to TRBJ2-7; 8 positions match TRBD2. This CDR3 has 12 residues. V dropped 6 bases and J dropped 12; count of bases not matched to a gene: 10. Germline CDR1 SNHLY, CDR2 FYNNEI. CDR3 DNA sequence: TGTGCCAGCAGCTTGGGACTAGACAACGGGTACTTC. Amino acid sequence: CASSLGLDNGYF.

This sequence joins TRBV5-1 and TRBJ2-3; 8 bases line up with TRBD2. V lost 0 bases, J lost 5 bases, and 5 bases stayed unmatched. CDR3 length: 15 residues. Germline V gene lookup returns CDR1 SGHRS and CDR2 YFSETQ. CDR3 nucleotide sequence: TGCGCCAGCAGCTTGGCCGGGGGGGCGATAGATACGCAGTATTTT. It encodes CASSLAGGAIDTQYF. The full variable domain, rest sourced from reference TRBV5-1 and TRBJ2-3, is KAGVTQTPRYLIKTRGQQVTLSCSPISGHRSVSWYQQTPGQGLQFLFEYFSETQRNKGNFPGRFSGRQFSNSRSEMNVSTLELGDSALYLCASSLAGGAIDTQYFGPGTRLTVL.

This chain connects TRBV9 to TRBJ2-6; TRBD1 matches 7 bases. The CDR3 is 17 amino acids. V was pared by 4 bases and J by 0 bases, with 7 bases of the junction left unmatched. The V gene's germline CDR1 is SGDLS and CDR2 YYNGEE. CDR3 protein: CASSLPRTGSGANVLTF. The CDR3 DNA follows: TGTGCCAGCAGCCTTCCTAGGACAGGCTCTGGGGCCAACGTCCTGACTTTC.

CDR3 sequence: CASSPDRGRQTQYF. The CDR3 DNA is TGTGCCAGCAGCCCCGACAGGGGTCGGCAGACCCAGTACTTC. The rearrangement joins TRBV9 to TRBJ2-5; 8 bases are a match to TRBD1. The CDR3 has 14 residues. Germline trimming cut 4 bases from V and 6 bases from J; bases unmatched to any gene: 8. The germline V gene encodes CDR1 SGDLS and CDR2 YYNGEE.

The rearrangement joins TRBV18 to TRBJ2-6; weak D call: TRBD2 (6 bases). CDR1 and CDR2 from the germline V gene are KGHSH and LQKENI. The CDR3 contains 19 residues. V dropped 3 bases and J dropped 0 bases, with 18 bases sitting between them. The CDR3 reads CASSPRGTGSGSGANVLTF. CDR3 nucleotides: TGTGCCAGCTCACCGCGGGGTACGGGGTCGGGCTCTGGGGCCAACGTCCTGACTTTC.

This clone appeared a single time. Other DNA sequences in this specimen translate into the identical CDR3. The gene calls are TRBV5-1 and TRBJ2-1; 9 bases map to TRBD2. There are 15 residues in the CDR3. With 2 bases clipped from V and 4 bases from J, the junction kept 4 bases outside the gene matches. In germline, CDR1 is SGHRS, CDR2 YFSETQ. CDR3 coding DNA: TGCGCCAGCAGCTTTCAGCTAGCGGGGTACAATGAGCAGTTCTTC. Protein product: CASSFQLAGYNEQFF. Together with reference TRBV5-1 and TRBJ2-1, the CDR3 gives the full variable domain: KAGVTQTPRYLIKTRGQQVTLSCSPISGHRSVSWYQQTPGQGLQFLFEYFSETQRNKGNFPGRFSGRQFSNSRSEMNVSTLELGDSALYLCASSFQLAGYNEQFFGPGTRLTVL.

V and J are TRBV5-6 and TRBJ1-5; 7 bases are a match to TRBD1. CDR1 is SGHDT and CDR2 is YYEEEE in the germline V gene. The CDR3 consists of 17 residues. V lost 2 bases and J lost 0; bases outside the gene matches: 8. The CDR3 is CASSFSGTVNSNQPQHF. The CDR3 coding sequence is TGTGCCAGCAGCTTTTCTGGGACAGTAAATAGCAATCAGCCCCAGCATTTT. The complete variable domain, with remaining parts taken from reference TRBV5-6 and TRBJ1-5, reads DAGVTQSPTHLIKTRGQQVTLRCSPKSGHDTVSWYQQALGQGPQFIFQYYEEEERQRGNFPDRFSGHQFPNYSSELNVNALLLGDSALYLCASSFSGTVNSNQPQHFGDGTRLSIL.

This clone was observed a few times. The genes are TRBV11-3 and TRBJ2-2; D unclear. Deletions cut 1 base from V and 6 bases from J, with 12 bases between. CDR3 length equals 15 residues. Germline V gene lookup returns CDR1 SGHNT and CDR2 YENEEA. The CDR3 nucleotides are TGTGCCAGCAGCTTAGTAGCCAGTATCTCCGGGGAGCTGTTTTTT. Its translation is CASSLVASISGELFF.

The chain employs TRBV30 and TRBJ1-3, with D maybe TRBD1 (5 bases). The CDR3 runs to 14 residues. CDR1 is GTSNPN and CDR2 is SVGIG in the germline V gene (reference sequence). Trimming removed 0 bases from V and 5 bases from J, with 11 bases in between. CDR3 sequence reads: CAWSVKTARNTIYF. CDR3 nucleotide sequence: TGTGCCTGGAGTGTTAAGACAGCGAGAAACACCATATATTTT.